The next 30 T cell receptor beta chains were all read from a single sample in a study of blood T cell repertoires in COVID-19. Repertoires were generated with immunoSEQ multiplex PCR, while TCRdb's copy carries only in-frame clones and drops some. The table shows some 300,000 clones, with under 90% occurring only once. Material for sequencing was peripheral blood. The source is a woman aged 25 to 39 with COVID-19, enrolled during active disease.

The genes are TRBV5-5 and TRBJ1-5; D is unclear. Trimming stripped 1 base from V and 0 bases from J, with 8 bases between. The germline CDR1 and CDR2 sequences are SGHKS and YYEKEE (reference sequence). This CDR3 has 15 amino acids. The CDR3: CASSLIGDSNQPQHF. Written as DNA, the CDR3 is TGTGCCAGCAGCTTGATCGGGGATAGCAATCAGCCCCAGCATTTT. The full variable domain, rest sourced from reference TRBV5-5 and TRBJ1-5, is DAGVTQSPTHLIKTRGQQVTLRCSPISGHKSVSWYQQVLGQGPQFIFQYYEKEERGRGNFPDRFSARQFPNYSSELNVNALLLGDSALYLCASSLIGDSNQPQHFGDGTRLSIL.

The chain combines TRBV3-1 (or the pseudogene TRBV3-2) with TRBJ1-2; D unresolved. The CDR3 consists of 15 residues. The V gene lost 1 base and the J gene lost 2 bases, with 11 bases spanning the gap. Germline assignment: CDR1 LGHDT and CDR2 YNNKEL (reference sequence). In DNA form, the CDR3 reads TGTGCCAGCAGCCAAGCCGCGTACAGCAACTATGGCTACACCTTC. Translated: CASSQAAYSNYGYTF.

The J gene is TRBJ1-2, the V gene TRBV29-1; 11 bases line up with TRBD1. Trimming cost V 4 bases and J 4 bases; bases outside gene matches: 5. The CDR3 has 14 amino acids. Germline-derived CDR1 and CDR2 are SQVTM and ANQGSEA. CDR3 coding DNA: TGCAGCGTTGGAGGGGACAGGGGGTTCTATGGCTACACCTTC. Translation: CSVGGDRGFYGYTF.

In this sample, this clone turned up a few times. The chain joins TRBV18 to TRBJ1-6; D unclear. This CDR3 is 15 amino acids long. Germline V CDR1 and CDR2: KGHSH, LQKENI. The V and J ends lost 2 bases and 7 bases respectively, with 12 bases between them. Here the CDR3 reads CASSPAGLGNSPLHF. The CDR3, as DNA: TGTGCCAGCTCACCAGCGGGATTGGGGAATTCACCCCTCCACTTT.

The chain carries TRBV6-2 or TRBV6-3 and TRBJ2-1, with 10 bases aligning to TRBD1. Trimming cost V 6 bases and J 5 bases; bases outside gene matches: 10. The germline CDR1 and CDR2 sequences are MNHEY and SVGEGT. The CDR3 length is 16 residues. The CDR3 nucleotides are TGTGCCAGCAGCTCCAATCCGGGACAGGGGAACAATGAGCAGTTCTTC. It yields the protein CASSSNPGQGNNEQFF.

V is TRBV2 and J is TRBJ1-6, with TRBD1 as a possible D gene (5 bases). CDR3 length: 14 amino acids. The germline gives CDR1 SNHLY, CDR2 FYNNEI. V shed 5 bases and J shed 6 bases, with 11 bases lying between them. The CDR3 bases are TGTGCCAGCAGTCCAGGACACCGTAATTCACCCCTCCACTTT. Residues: CASSPGHRNSPLHF.

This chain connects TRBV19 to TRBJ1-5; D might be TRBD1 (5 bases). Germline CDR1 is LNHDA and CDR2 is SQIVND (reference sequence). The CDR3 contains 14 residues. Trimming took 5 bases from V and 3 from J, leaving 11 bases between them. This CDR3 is CASSLGHPNQPQHF. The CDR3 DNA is TGTGCCAGTAGTCTTGGACATCCCAATCAGCCCCAGCATTTT.

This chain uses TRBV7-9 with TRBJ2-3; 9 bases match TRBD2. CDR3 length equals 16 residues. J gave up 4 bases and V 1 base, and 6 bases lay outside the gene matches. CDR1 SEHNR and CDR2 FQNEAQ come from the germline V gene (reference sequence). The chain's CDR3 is CASSLVLAGAADTQYF. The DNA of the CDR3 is TGTGCCAGCAGCTTAGTCTTAGCGGGGGCCGCAGATACGCAGTATTTT.

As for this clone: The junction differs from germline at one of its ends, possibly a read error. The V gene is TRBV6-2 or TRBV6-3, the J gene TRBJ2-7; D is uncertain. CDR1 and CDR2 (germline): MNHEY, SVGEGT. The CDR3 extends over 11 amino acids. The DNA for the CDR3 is TGTGCCAGCAGTCACTCCTACGAGCAGTACTTC. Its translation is CASSHSYEQYF.

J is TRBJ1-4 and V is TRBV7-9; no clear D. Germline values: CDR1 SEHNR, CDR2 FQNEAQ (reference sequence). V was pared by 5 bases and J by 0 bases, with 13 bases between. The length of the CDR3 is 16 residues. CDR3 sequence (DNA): TGTGCCAGCAGCACCTCGCTGGGCCCAACTAATGAAAAACTGTTTTTT. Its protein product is CASSTSLGPTNEKLFF.

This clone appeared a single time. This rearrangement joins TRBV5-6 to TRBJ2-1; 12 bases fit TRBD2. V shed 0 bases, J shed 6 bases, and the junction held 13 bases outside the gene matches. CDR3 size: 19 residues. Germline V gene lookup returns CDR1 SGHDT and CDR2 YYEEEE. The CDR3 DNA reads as TGTGCCAGCAGCTTGGAAGGGTCTAGCGGGGGGGCTTCAGGCAATGAGCAGTTCTTC. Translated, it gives CASSLEGSSGGASGNEQFF.

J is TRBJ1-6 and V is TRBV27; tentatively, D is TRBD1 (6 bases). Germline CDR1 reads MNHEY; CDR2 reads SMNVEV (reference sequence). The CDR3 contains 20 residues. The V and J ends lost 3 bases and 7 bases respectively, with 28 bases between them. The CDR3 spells CASSFTNDSPLQGRNSPLHF. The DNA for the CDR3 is TGTGCCAGCAGTTTTACCAATGATAGTCCACTCCAGGGGAGAAATTCACCCCTCCACTTT.

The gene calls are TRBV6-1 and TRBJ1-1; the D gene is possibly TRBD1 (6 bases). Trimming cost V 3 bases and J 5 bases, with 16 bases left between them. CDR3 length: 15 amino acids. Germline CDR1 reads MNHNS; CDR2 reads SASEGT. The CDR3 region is CASSERQALGTEAFF. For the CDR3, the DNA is TGTGCCAGCAGTGAGCGACAGGCCCTGGGGACTGAAGCTTTCTTT.

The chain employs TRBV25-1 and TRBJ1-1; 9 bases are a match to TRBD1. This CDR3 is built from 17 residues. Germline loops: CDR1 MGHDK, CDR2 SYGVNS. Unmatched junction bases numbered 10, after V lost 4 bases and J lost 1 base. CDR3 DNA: TGTGCCAGCAGTGGGAGACAGGGGGTTATAGAGAACACTGAAGCTTTCTTT. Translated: CASSGRQGVIENTEAFF.

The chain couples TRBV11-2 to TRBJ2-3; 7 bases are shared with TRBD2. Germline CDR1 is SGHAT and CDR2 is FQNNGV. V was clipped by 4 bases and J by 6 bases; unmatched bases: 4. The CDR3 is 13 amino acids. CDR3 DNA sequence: TGTGCCAGCAGCTGGGGAGGGCCCGATACGCAGTATTTT. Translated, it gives CASSWGGPDTQYF.

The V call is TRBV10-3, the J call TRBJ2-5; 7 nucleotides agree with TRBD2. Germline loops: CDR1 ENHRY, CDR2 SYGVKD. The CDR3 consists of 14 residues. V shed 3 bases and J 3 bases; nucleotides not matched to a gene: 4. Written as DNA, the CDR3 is TGTGCCATCAGTGACGGGGGGACCGAAGAGACCCAGTACTTC. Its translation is CAISDGGTEETQYF.

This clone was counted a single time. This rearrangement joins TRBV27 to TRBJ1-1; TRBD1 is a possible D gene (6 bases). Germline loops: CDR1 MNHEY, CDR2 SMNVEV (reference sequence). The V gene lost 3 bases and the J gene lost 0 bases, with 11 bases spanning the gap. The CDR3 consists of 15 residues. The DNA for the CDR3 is TGTGCCAGCAGTTTTTCTGGGGACATGAACACTGAAGCTTTCTTT. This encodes CASSFSGDMNTEAFF.

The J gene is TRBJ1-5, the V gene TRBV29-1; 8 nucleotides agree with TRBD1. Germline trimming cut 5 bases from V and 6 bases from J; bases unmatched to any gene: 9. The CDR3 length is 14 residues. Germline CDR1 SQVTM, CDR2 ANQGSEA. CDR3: CSVYLGQVCQPQHF. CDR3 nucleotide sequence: TGCAGCGTTTACCTGGGACAGGTCTGTCAGCCCCAGCATTTT.

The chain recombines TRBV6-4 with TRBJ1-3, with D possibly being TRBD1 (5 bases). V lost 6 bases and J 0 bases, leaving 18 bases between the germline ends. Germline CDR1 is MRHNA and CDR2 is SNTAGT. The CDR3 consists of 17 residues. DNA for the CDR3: TGTGCCAGCAGGACTCGACGACAGTTTCTCTCTGGAAACACCATATATTTT. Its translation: CASRTRRQFLSGNTIYF.

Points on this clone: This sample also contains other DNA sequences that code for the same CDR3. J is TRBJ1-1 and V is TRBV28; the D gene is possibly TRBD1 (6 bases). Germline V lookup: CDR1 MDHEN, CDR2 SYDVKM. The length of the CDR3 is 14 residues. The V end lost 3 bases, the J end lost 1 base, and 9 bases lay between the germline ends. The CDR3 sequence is CASSFGGPNTEAFF. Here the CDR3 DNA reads TGTGCCAGCAGTTTTGGGGGCCCGAACACTGAAGCTTTCTTT.

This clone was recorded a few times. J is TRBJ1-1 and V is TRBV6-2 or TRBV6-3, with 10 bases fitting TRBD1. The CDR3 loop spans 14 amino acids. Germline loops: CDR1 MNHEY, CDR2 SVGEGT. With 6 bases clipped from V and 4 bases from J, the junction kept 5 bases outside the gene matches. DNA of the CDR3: TGTGCCAGCAGCTCCTGGACAGGGGGCACTGAAGCTTTCTTT. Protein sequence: CASSSWTGGTEAFF.

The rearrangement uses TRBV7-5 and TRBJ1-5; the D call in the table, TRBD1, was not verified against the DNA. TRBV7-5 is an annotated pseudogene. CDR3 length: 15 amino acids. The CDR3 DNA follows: TGTGTCAGAAGCAGAACAGGGGGGGACAATCAGCCCCAGCATTTT. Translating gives CVRSRTGGDNQPQHF.

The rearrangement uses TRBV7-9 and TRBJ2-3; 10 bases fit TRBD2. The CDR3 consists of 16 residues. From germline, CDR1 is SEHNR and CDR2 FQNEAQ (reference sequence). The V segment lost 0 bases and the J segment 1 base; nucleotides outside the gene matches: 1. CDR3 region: CASSLALAGGTDTQYF. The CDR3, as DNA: TGTGCCAGCAGCTTAGCTCTAGCGGGGGGCACAGATACGCAGTATTTT.

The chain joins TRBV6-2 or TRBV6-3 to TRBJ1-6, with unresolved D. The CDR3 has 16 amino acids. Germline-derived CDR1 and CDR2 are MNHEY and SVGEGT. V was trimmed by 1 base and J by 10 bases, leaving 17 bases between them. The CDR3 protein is CASSYWRTTPSSPLHF. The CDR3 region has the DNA TGTGCCAGCAGTTACTGGAGGACTACGCCGTCCTCACCCCTCCACTTT.

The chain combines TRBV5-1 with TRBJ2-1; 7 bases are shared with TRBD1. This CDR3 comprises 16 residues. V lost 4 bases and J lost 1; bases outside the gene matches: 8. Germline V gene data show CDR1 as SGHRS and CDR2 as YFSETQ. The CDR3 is CASSRDRVSSYNEQFF. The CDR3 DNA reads TGCGCCAGCAGCCGAGACAGGGTTTCGTCCTACAATGAGCAGTTCTTC.

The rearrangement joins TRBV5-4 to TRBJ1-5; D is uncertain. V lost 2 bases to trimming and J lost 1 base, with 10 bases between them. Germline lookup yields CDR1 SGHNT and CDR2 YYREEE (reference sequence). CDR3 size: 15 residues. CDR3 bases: TGTGCCAGCAGCTTTGCCCCGGGGAGCAATCAGCCCCAGCATTTT. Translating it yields CASSFAPGSNQPQHF.

CDR3 protein: CASSGQAFSYEQYF. CDR3 nucleotides: TGTGCCAGCAGTGGGCAGGCCTTCTCCTACGAGCAGTACTTC. The chain links TRBV2 to TRBJ2-7, with D unclear. CDR3 size: 14 residues. Germline CDR1 SNHLY, CDR2 FYNNEI. The ends were cut back, 4 bases at V and 0 bases at J, with 10 bases in the middle.

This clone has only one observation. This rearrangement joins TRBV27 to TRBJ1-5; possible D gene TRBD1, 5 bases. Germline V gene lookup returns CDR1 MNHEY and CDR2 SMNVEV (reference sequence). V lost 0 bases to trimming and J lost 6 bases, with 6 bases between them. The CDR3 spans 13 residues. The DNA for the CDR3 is TGTGCCAGCAGTTTATCGGGGGGTCAGCCCCAGCATTTT. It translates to CASSLSGGQPQHF.

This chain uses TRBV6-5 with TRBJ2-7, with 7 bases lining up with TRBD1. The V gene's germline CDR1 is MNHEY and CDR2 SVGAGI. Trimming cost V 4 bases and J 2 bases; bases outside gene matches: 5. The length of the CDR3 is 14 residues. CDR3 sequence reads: CASSSRDSPYEQYF. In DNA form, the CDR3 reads TGTGCCAGCAGTTCCCGGGACAGCCCCTACGAGCAGTACTTC.

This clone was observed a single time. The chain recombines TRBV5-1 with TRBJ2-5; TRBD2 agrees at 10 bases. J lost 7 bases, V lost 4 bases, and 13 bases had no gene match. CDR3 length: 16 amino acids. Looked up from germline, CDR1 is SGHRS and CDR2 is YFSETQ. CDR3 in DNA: TGCGCCAGCAGCATAGATAGCGGGGGGTCGAAGCGGACCCAGTACTTC. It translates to CASSIDSGGSKRTQYF.